The clone carrying this T cell receptor beta chain appeared many times. What it binds is not known. The CDR3 has 13 residues. The ends were cut back, 2 bases at V and 0 bases at J, with 6 bases in the middle. CDR1 and CDR2 (germline): DFQATT, SNEGSKA (reference sequence). The sample is drawn from a study of T cells in Graves' hyperthyroidism and ophthalmopathy. Findings and caveats of the study: Also found in blood were most expanded thyroid clonotypes above 0.001.

The source material, RNA transcripts, was used to amplify TCR beta CDR3 regions. The HTBI set primed first-round TCR CDR3 RT-PCR. TCRdb passed the multiplex PCR reads through MiXCR, listing each CDR3 protein once. This sample has about 640,000 distinct CDR3 sequences, with around 20% found just once. From 10 ml of fresh peripheral blood, PBMCs were isolated. V and J are TRBV20-1 and TRBJ2-3; D is perhaps TRBD2 (5 bases). Sequencing was performed on blood. This TCR was sampled from a man aged 25-40 years with Graves' ophthalmopathy. The CDR3 reads CSARQRSTDTQYF. CDR3 sequence (DNA): TGCAGTGCTAGACAGCGGAGCACAGATACGCAGTATTTT.